The clone carrying this TCR beta chain turned up a few times. Its specificity is unknown. The record originates from a study of T cell repertoires in cytomegalovirus infection. Study details: Indications came from public TCR beta signatures; they pointed to CMV infection and to a matching HLA type.

In TCRdb, the reads were re-called with MiXCR into one record per CDR3 protein. Among just under 500,000 distinct CDR3 sequences listed, around a third were seen once. The clonotype originates from a human donor in good health (CMV status not recorded). Some clones in this sample may be carry-over from other donors' samples. The sequenced sample was cultured PBMCs, obtained from culture after CMV antigen stimulation.

The CDR3 region has the DNA TGTGCCAGCAGTTTGTCCGAAAATCAGCCCCAGCATTTT. This translates into CASSLSENQPQHF. The chain joins TRBV12-3 or TRBV12-4 to TRBJ1-5, with no clear D. The CDR3 totals 13 residues. The ends were cut back, 3 bases at V and 4 bases at J, with 7 bases in the middle.